The T cell receptor beta chain under discussion was sequenced for a study of blood T cell repertoires in COVID-19. Study at large: The United States, Italy and Spain supplied acute and convalescent COVID-19 samples. In each case, the material was cDNA or gDNA derived from T cells, B-cell-depleted T cells, or PBMCs.

In the source study's methods: Researchers report that nucleated cell counts were estimated from reference gene primer amplification. The protocol was immunoSEQ multiplex PCR, while the TCRdb copy is restricted to in-frame clones and leaves out a portion. That table supplies the V and J calls and clone size; D and trimming were determined from the DNA. The sample lists just over 60,000 clones, roughly 84% seen once, with about a fifth in the top ten. Source material: peripheral blood. The receptor's source is a woman of 80 years or more with active or convalescent COVID-19.

CDR3 DNA sequence: TGTGCCAGCAGACGGACAGGGCCGAACTATGGCTACACCTTC. Its protein is CASRRTGPNYGYTF. V usage is TRBV3-1 (or the pseudogene TRBV3-2) and J usage is TRBJ1-2; the match to TRBD1 covers 8 bases. The CDR3 loop spans 14 amino acids. V lost 6 bases to trimming and J lost 2 bases; unmatched junction nucleotides: 5. CDR1 is LGHDT, CDR2 YNNKEL, per germline (reference sequence).